The present T cell receptor beta chain was sequenced within a study of shared clonotypes between healthy human individuals. Study background: The donors, a couple of women and three men, were aged 18 to 49.

Here immunoSEQ multiplex PCR was the method, and the copy in TCRdb shows in-frame clones only, minus some. The sample has about 1.1 million clones; roughly 80% are singletons. The sample taken for sequencing was memory CD4+ T cells from PBMCs. The subset is: CD45RA-negative fraction. The receptor's source is a man aged 18 to 30 in good health. Some clones in this sample may be carry-over from other donors' samples.

This chain's CDR3 is CASSLRGLAGEGPNEQYF. The CDR3 region has the DNA TGTGCCAGCAGCTTAAGGGGACTAGCGGGAGAGGGTCCCAACGAGCAGTACTTC. V gene TRBV11-2 combines with J gene TRBJ2-7, with 14 nucleotides matching TRBD2. Germline CDR1 reads SGHAT; CDR2 reads FQNNGV. CDR3 length: 18 residues. The junction had 11 bases not matched to a gene; V was cut back by 2 bases and J by 5 bases.